The clone carrying this T cell receptor beta chain was seen only a few times. What it recognizes is unknown. The data belong to a study of CD8+CD57+ T cells in acquired aplastic anemia. On the study more broadly: DNA recovered from sorted CD4+ and CD8+ cells had a mean of about 3 ug. The study, taken as a whole, reports: Some 28 sequences, all CD8+ CDR3, were shared between patients and controls.

Only patients with CD8+CD57+ cell expansion on flow cytometry were chosen for sequencing. This CDR3 contains 13 residues. Germline V gives CDR1 LNHNV, CDR2 YYDKDF (reference sequence). The V end lost 1 base, the J end lost 5 bases, and 6 bases lay between the germline ends. Template material for TCR beta VDJ and CDR3 profiling consisted of genomic DNA. In TCRdb, the reads were re-called with MiXCR into one record per CDR3 protein. The table shows about 190,000 distinct CDR3 sequences, with around 47% occurring only once. The source material was sorted CD4+, CD8+, or CD8+CD57+ T cells (not recorded which) from PBMCs. This sequence originates from a human donor with aplastic anemia. The chain recombines TRBV15 with TRBJ1-5, with unresolved D. CDR3 bases: TGTGCCACCAGCAGAGTTCGGGATCAGCCCCAGCATTTT. Encoded protein: CATSRVRDQPQHF. Full variable domain (missing parts from reference TRBV15 and TRBJ1-5): DAMVIQNPRYQVTQFGKPVTLSCSQTLNHNVMYWYQQKSSQAPKLLFHYYDKDFNNEADTPDNFQSRRPNTSFCFLDIRSPGLGDTAMYLCATSRVRDQPQHFGDGTRLSIL.